The sequence of this TCR beta chain was determined in a study of T cell changes during pregnancy in multiple sclerosis. CDR3 length: 15 amino acids. V was clipped by 3 bases and J by 7 bases, with 15 bases between them. The V gene's germline CDR1 is SGHTA and CDR2 FQGNSA. Repertoires were generated with immunoSEQ multiplex PCR, while TCRdb's copy carries only in-frame clones and drops some. This sample has 84,000 or so clones, with about 95% found just once. The TCR was taken from a female donor with multiple sclerosis, enrolled in a pregnancy study. The rearrangement links TRBV7-2 to TRBJ2-2; D is perhaps TRBD1 (6 bases). The sequences come from peripheral blood, collected in the third trimester of pregnancy. The CDR3 sequence is CASSFETGRGGELFF. DNA for the CDR3: TGTGCCAGCAGCTTTGAGACAGGTCGTGGCGGGGAGCTGTTTTTT.